The 28 T cell receptor beta chains presented below share a single source sample, sequenced in a study of blood T cell repertoires in COVID-19. Profiling relied on immunoSEQ multiplex PCR, and the TCRdb table lists in-frame clones only, not all of them. The table records some 30,000 clones, about four fifths of them present only once. Sequenced material: peripheral blood. The receptor set was obtained from a man older than 75 with active COVID-19.

The chain couples TRBV25-1 to TRBJ1-4; D not certain. V lost 9 bases and J lost 6, with 14 bases in between. The CDR3 loop spans 13 amino acids. Germline V lookup: CDR1 MGHDK, CDR2 SYGVNS. DNA of the CDR3: TGTGCCAGGCGAAGCCAGGTCGATGAAAAACTGTTTTTT. It specifies CARRSQVDEKLFF.

The chain recombines TRBV18 with TRBJ2-5; TRBD1 matches at 7 bases. CDR1 and CDR2 (germline): KGHSH, LQKENI. The CDR3 consists of 16 residues. With V trimmed by 3 bases and J by 1 base, 8 bases remained unmatched. The CDR3 DNA is TGTGCCAGCTCACCCCCAAGACAGGGTCCCCAAGAGACCCAGTACTTC. As protein: CASSPPRQGPQETQYF.

The chain recombines TRBV19 with TRBJ2-1, with TRBD1 matching over 9 bases. V shed 4 bases, J shed 6 bases, and the junction held 4 bases outside the gene matches. CDR1 and CDR2 from the germline V gene are LNHDA and SQIVND (reference sequence). The CDR3 is 14 residues long. Written as DNA, the CDR3 is TGTGCCAGTAGTAAGACAGGGGGAATCAATGAGCAGTTCTTC. Residues: CASSKTGGINEQFF.

The chain combines TRBV6-6 with TRBJ2-7, with 7 bases fitting TRBD1. Trimming at V came to 4 bases and at J to 4 bases, leaving 7 bases not matched to a gene. Germline CDR1 MNHNY, CDR2 SVGAGI (reference sequence). The CDR3 spans 14 residues. The CDR3 DNA reads as TGTGCCAGCAGTTCGACAGGGAAGAATTACGAGCAGTACTTC. Its translation: CASSSTGKNYEQYF.

This clone occurred a few times. V gene TRBV5-8 combines with J gene TRBJ1-6, with 7 bases fitting TRBD1. The J segment lost 5 bases and the V segment lost 4 bases, leaving 6 bases of the junction unmatched. The CDR3 spans 15 residues. Germline CDR1 reads SGHTS; CDR2 reads YDEGEE. The CDR3 region is CASSNPGQNNSPLHF. CDR3 bases: TGTGCCAGCAGCAATCCGGGACAGAATAATTCACCCCTCCACTTT.

The genes are TRBV27 and TRBJ2-3; possible D gene TRBD1, 5 bases. Deletions cut 6 bases from V and 4 bases from J, with 8 bases between. The CDR3 is 12 amino acids. Germline loops: CDR1 MNHEY, CDR2 SMNVEV (reference sequence). CDR3: CASRGLPDTQYF. DNA of the CDR3: TGTGCCAGCAGGGGGCTGCCAGATACGCAGTATTTT.

The chain joins TRBV12-5 to TRBJ2-7; D is possibly TRBD2 (6 bases). V lost 0 bases to trimming and J lost 5 bases, with 8 bases between them. Germline CDR1 is LGHNT and CDR2 is FRNRAP. CDR3 length equals 13 residues. CDR3 sequence reads: CASGLVGGNEQYF. The CDR3 bases are TGTGCTAGTGGTTTGGTCGGGGGTAACGAGCAGTACTTC.

V and J are TRBV30 and TRBJ2-7; 12 nucleotides line up with TRBD2. The germline CDR1 and CDR2 sequences are GTSNPN and SVGIG (reference sequence). With 0 bases clipped from V and 2 bases from J, the junction kept 20 bases outside the gene matches. There are 21 residues in the CDR3. CDR3 DNA sequence: TGTGCCTGGAGTGTACAAAAGGGACTAGCGGGCCCCGGCCTCTCTCCCTACGAGCAGTACTTC. It specifies CAWSVQKGLAGPGLSPYEQYF.

J is TRBJ1-2 and V is TRBV30; 8 nucleotides agree with TRBD1. The CDR3 is 13 amino acids. V dropped 4 bases and J dropped 8; count of bases not matched to a gene: 9. Germline CDR1 and CDR2: GTSNPN and SVGIG (reference sequence). CDR3: CAWTRDRGGGYTF. For the CDR3, the DNA is TGTGCCTGGACTCGCGACAGGGGTGGCGGCTACACCTTC.

The chain combines TRBV5-4 with TRBJ2-5, with 7 bases aligning to TRBD2. The CDR3 extends over 14 amino acids. Trimming cost V 4 bases and J 5 bases; bases outside gene matches: 8. Germline V gene data show CDR1 as SGHNT and CDR2 as YYREEE (reference sequence). CDR3 loop: CASSGGLLGETQYF. The CDR3 nucleotides are TGTGCCAGCAGCGGGGGACTATTGGGGGAGACCCAGTACTTC.

This sequence joins TRBV7-9 and TRBJ2-5; 8 nucleotides agree with TRBD2. CDR1 and CDR2 from the germline V gene are SEHNR and FQNEAQ (reference sequence). CDR3 length equals 16 residues. The V and J ends lost 4 bases and 1 base, in that order; junction bases with no gene match: 8. The CDR3 region is CASSSAPGGGQETQYF. As DNA, the CDR3 is TGTGCCAGCAGCTCCGCCCCGGGGGGGGGCCAAGAGACCCAGTACTTC.

This chain connects TRBV15 to TRBJ2-1, with 7 bases aligning to TRBD1. V dropped 2 bases and J dropped 4; count of bases not matched to a gene: 5. Germline CDR1 LNHNV, CDR2 YYDKDF (reference sequence). The CDR3 length is 15 residues. The CDR3 sequence: CATSRSQGPYNEQFF. Written as DNA, the CDR3 is TGTGCCACCAGCAGATCACAGGGGCCATACAATGAGCAGTTCTTC.

The chain has TRBV6-1 and TRBJ2-6; the D is unclear. V was clipped by 0 bases and J by 0 bases, with 9 bases between them. There are 17 residues in the CDR3. Looked up from germline, CDR1 is MNHNS and CDR2 is SASEGT. DNA for the CDR3: TGTGCCAGCAGTGAAGCCACAAGAACCTCTGGGGCCAACGTCCTGACTTTC. It yields the protein CASSEATRTSGANVLTF.

This chain connects TRBV14 to TRBJ2-7; 9 positions match TRBD1. The germline CDR1 and CDR2 sequences are SGHDN and FVKESK. The junction had 4 bases not matched to a gene; V was cut back by 1 base and J by 3 bases. The CDR3 loop spans 15 amino acids. Here the CDR3 DNA reads TGTGCCAGCAGCCAAGCGGGACAGGGTTACTACGAGCAGTACTTC. Translation: CASSQAGQGYYEQYF.

The chain couples TRBV2 to TRBJ2-3, with D unresolved. V lost 7 bases and J lost 2, with 7 bases in between. Germline V gives CDR1 SNHLY, CDR2 FYNNEI. The CDR3 spans 12 residues. DNA for the CDR3: TGTGCCAGCACTATAACCACAGATACGCAGTATTTT. The encoded protein is CASTITTDTQYF.

This clone was seen more than once but under ten times. J is TRBJ2-2 and V is TRBV5-4; TRBD2 agrees at 10 bases. V gave up 2 bases and J gave up 7 bases; unmatched junction bases: 11. CDR1 is SGHNT and CDR2 is YYREEE in the germline V gene (reference sequence). This CDR3 is built from 17 residues. The CDR3 bases are TGTGCCAGCAGCTTTCAACTAGCGGGGCCCGGTGGCGGGGAGCTGTTTTTT. The encoded protein is CASSFQLAGPGGGELFF.

V is TRBV2 and J is TRBJ2-7; no clear D. The V and J ends lost 8 bases and 7 bases respectively, with 24 bases between them. This CDR3 comprises 15 residues. Germline V lookup: CDR1 SNHLY, CDR2 FYNNEI. The CDR3 bases are TGTGCCAGCTCTGACCAGCAGGCCCCTGTGGGTGAGCAGTACTTC. Its protein product is CASSDQQAPVGEQYF.

The J gene is TRBJ2-1, the V gene TRBV30, with D hard to call. From germline, CDR1 is GTSNPN and CDR2 SVGIG (reference sequence). The CDR3 length is 13 residues. Trimming took off 3 bases at V and 10 bases at J, with 16 bases between the two ends. The CDR3 DNA is TGTGCCTGGAGACTCCATCCGGGTAGAGAGCAGTTCTTC. This translates into CAWRLHPGREQFF. The full variable domain, in which reference TRBV30 and TRBJ2-1 provide the parts outside the CDR3, is SQTIHQWPATLVQPVGSPLSLECTVEGTSNPNLYWYRQAAGRGLQLLFYSVGIGQISSEVPQNLSASRPQDRQFILSSKKLLLSDSGFYLCAWRLHPGREQFFGPGTRLTVL.

This clone has just a few counts. Other DNA sequences in this sample translate to the same CDR3. The rearrangement uses TRBV5-1 and TRBJ1-2; TRBD1 aligns across 7 bases. From germline, CDR1 is SGHRS and CDR2 YFSETQ. V was pared by 5 bases and J by 3 bases, with 4 bases of the junction left unmatched. The CDR3 contains 13 residues. The DNA for the CDR3 is TGCGCCAGCAGACAGGGGAGAGACTATGGCTACACCTTC. It yields the protein CASRQGRDYGYTF.

The chain combines TRBV7-9 with TRBJ2-3; 10 nucleotides line up with TRBD1. The trim removed 5 bases at V and 10 bases at J, leaving 12 bases unmatched. Germline V gene lookup returns CDR1 SEHNR and CDR2 FQNEAQ (reference sequence). This CDR3 comprises 15 residues. CDR3 bases: TGTGCCAGCAGCCTGATGGGACAGGGGATTCTTCCGCAGTATTTT. Protein: CASSLMGQGILPQYF.

The rearrangement joins TRBV7-9 to TRBJ2-5, with a weak D call TRBD1 (6 bases). Germline values: CDR1 SEHNR, CDR2 FQNEAQ (reference sequence). The CDR3 extends over 15 amino acids. Between the trimmed V and J ends, which lost 1 base and 2 bases, there was a span of 11 bases. The CDR3 DNA follows: TGTGCCAGCAGCTTAGGGCAGGGGCTACAAGAGACCCAGTACTTC. Translating gives CASSLGQGLQETQYF.

The gene calls are TRBV11-2 and TRBJ1-1; D might be TRBD1 (6 bases). Trimming shortened V by 7 bases and J by 8 bases, and 17 bases separated the two germline ends. The germline gives CDR1 SGHAT, CDR2 FQNNGV. This CDR3 has 13 amino acids. The CDR3 DNA follows: TGTGCCAGCATCCCCGCCGGGGGGCGCGAAGCTTTCTTT. This gives the protein CASIPAGGREAFF.

The V and J genes are TRBV4-1 and TRBJ2-7, with TRBD1 matching over 9 bases. CDR1 and CDR2 (germline): MGHRA, YSYEKL. The CDR3 spans 13 residues. Trimming took 3 bases from V and 5 from J; bases not matched to a gene: 2. CDR3 bases: TGCGCCAGCAGCCATAGGACAGGGGACGAGCAGTACTTC. Residues: CASSHRTGDEQYF.

The chain's CDR3 is CASSSFARNYGYTF. In DNA, the CDR3 is TGTGCCAGCAGCTCGTTTGCGCGAAACTATGGCTACACCTTC. J is TRBJ1-2 and V is TRBV7-9; no clear D. The V gene lost 4 bases and the J gene lost 2 bases, with 11 bases spanning the gap. The CDR3 contains 14 residues. Germline loops: CDR1 SEHNR, CDR2 FQNEAQ (reference sequence).

DNA of the CDR3: TGTGCCAGCAGCTTAACAGGGGAAACCCAAGAGACCCAGTACTTC. Translated: CASSLTGETQETQYF. J is TRBJ2-5 and V is TRBV5-4; 7 bases line up with TRBD1. The CDR3 has 15 amino acids. Trimming removed 2 bases from V and 1 base from J; junction bases left unmatched: 5. Germline assignment: CDR1 SGHNT and CDR2 YYREEE (reference sequence).

The J gene is TRBJ1-3, the V gene TRBV4-2; D is unresolved. V lost 4 bases and J lost 0, with 13 bases in between. CDR3 length: 16 residues. CDR1 and CDR2 (germline): LGHNA, YNFKEQ. CDR3 DNA sequence: TGTGCCAGCAGCCCCTACGCTAAGAGCTCTGGAAACACCATATATTTT. Amino acids: CASSPYAKSSGNTIYF.

The CDR3 protein is CASSLNRANTEAFF. CDR3 nucleotide sequence: TGTGCCAGCAGCTTGAACAGGGCGAACACTGAAGCTTTCTTT. This chain links TRBV5-4 with TRBJ1-1; TRBD1 might be the D (6 bases). Looked up from germline, CDR1 is SGHNT and CDR2 is YYREEE (reference sequence). V lost 1 base, J lost 1 base, and 8 bases lay in between. The CDR3 runs 14 residues. Full variable domain (outside the CDR3, taken from reference TRBV5-4 and TRBJ1-1): ETGVTQSPTHLIKTRGQQVTLRCSSQSGHNTVSWYQQALGQGPQFIFQYYREEENGRGNFPPRFSGLQFPNYSSELNVNALELDDSALYLCASSLNRANTEAFFGQGTRLTVV.

In the case of this clone: The sample contains more than one DNA sequence encoding this CDR3. This chain connects TRBV10-2 to TRBJ2-7; TRBD2 matches 9 bases. The germline V gene has CDR1 WSHSY and CDR2 SAAADI. Trimming at V came to 2 bases and at J to 5 bases, leaving 7 bases not matched to a gene. The CDR3 length is 15 residues. DNA of the CDR3: TGCGCCAGCAGTGAGATGGCGGGGGGGCCACACGAGCAGTACTTC. This translates into CASSEMAGGPHEQYF.